This is a list of T cell receptor beta chains from one sample in a study of type 1 regulatory T cells. No cognate antigen is known for these TCRs. TCRdb ran MiXCR on the reads and lists one entry per CDR3 protein. This sample carries about 6,200 distinct CDR3 sequences, roughly a third of them seen once, and the ten largest clones take about a quarter. Sequenced: cultured type 1 regulatory T (Tr1) cells, either the whole culture or a sorted fraction (not recorded which). All receptors come from a human donor in good health. CDR3s include the opening cysteine and the closing phenylalanine or tryptophan. A D gene is named only where the DNA matches it firmly. Clone size is not always given. Where it is, it says once, few, many or a class for expanded clones.

j_gene: TRBJ1-2
d_gene: -
abundance: -
v_gene: TRBV4-1
CDR3aa: CASSQPSGPSKGNYGYTF
CDR3nt: TGCGCCAGCAGCCAACCCTCCGGGCCCTCGAAGGGTAACTATGGCTACACCTTC

j_gene: TRBJ2-1
d_gene: TRBD1
abundance: medium-sized
v_gene: TRBV28
CDR3aa: CASSLWARDRAFF
CDR3nt: TGTGCCAGCAGTTTATGGGCCCGGGACAGGGCCTTCTTC

j_gene: TRBJ2-1
d_gene: TRBD2
abundance: -
v_gene: TRBV6-5
CDR3aa: CASSYFGLAGNSEQFF
CDR3nt: TGTGCCAGCAGTTACTTCGGACTAGCGGGAAACAGTGAGCAGTTCTTC

j_gene: TRBJ1-6
d_gene: -
abundance: -
v_gene: TRBV3-1
CDR3aa: CASSHLDRNSPLHF
CDR3nt: TGTGCCAGCAGCCACCTCGACAGGAATTCACCCCTCCACTTT

j_gene: TRBJ2-7
d_gene: TRBD2
abundance: large
v_gene: TRBV7-6
CDR3aa: CASSKRSGLAGGEQYF
CDR3nt: TGTGCCAGCAGCAAACGATCGGGACTAGCGGGGGGCGAGCAGTACTTC

j_gene: TRBJ1-4
d_gene: -
abundance: few
v_gene: TRBV12-3/TRBV12-4
CDR3aa: CASSQGTNEKLFF
CDR3nt: TGTGCCAGCAGTCAGGGAACTAATGAAAAACTGTTTTTT

j_gene: TRBJ2-7
d_gene: TRBD1
abundance: few
v_gene: TRBV7-2
CDR3aa: CASSSGQVPYEQYF
CDR3nt: TGTGCCAGCAGCTCGGGACAGGTACCCTACGAGCAGTACTTC

j_gene: TRBJ2-1
d_gene: -
abundance: -
v_gene: TRBV28
CDR3aa: CASTHPEAGSYNEQFF
CDR3nt: TGTGCCAGCACCCATCCGGAAGCGGGCTCCTACAATGAGCAGTTCTTC

j_gene: TRBJ2-2
d_gene: TRBD2
abundance: once
v_gene: TRBV20-1
CDR3aa: CSATGLAGAGELFF
CDR3nt: TGCAGTGCTACGGGACTAGCGGGAGCGGGGGAGCTGTTTTTT

j_gene: TRBJ2-5
d_gene: -
abundance: -
v_gene: TRBV12-3/TRBV12-4
CDR3aa: CASSFTAPQETQYF
CDR3nt: TGTGCCAGCAGTTTTACGGCCCCCCAAGAGACCCAGTACTTC

j_gene: TRBJ2-5
d_gene: TRBD2
abundance: few
v_gene: TRBV3-1
CDR3aa: CASSRRLAGKQRGETQYF
CDR3nt: TGTGCCAGCAGCCGTAGGCTAGCGGGAAAACAGAGAGGGGAGACCCAGTACTTC

j_gene: TRBJ2-7
d_gene: -
abundance: few
v_gene: TRBV15
CDR3aa: CATSREPGRLTYEQYF
CDR3nt: TGTGCCACCAGCAGGGAACCCGGGCGGCTGACCTACGAGCAGTACTTC

j_gene: TRBJ2-7
d_gene: -
abundance: -
v_gene: TRBV5-1
CDR3aa: CASSRSDFQAYEQYF
CDR3nt: TGCGCCAGCAGCCGGTCAGATTTCCAAGCCTACGAGCAGTACTTC

j_gene: TRBJ1-2
d_gene: TRBD1
abundance: -
v_gene: TRBV7-2
CDR3aa: CASSLFVGTGVFADGYTF
CDR3nt: TGTGCCAGCAGCTTATTCGTTGGGACAGGGGTTTTTGCTGACGGCTACACCTTC

j_gene: TRBJ2-3
d_gene: TRBD1
abundance: -
v_gene: TRBV10-3
CDR3aa: CAISQQGARTQYF
CDR3nt: TGTGCCATCAGCCAACAGGGGGCCCGGACGCAGTATTTT

j_gene: TRBJ1-5
d_gene: -
abundance: -
v_gene: TRBV27
CDR3aa: CASSGRLGSQPQHF
CDR3nt: TGTGCCAGCAGTGGACGGCTAGGTAGTCAGCCCCAGCATTTT

j_gene: TRBJ2-3
d_gene: -
abundance: few
v_gene: TRBV7-8
CDR3aa: CASSPRRVATDTQYF
CDR3nt: TGTGCCAGCAGCCCTAGAAGAGTAGCGACAGATACGCAGTATTTT

j_gene: TRBJ2-1
d_gene: -
abundance: medium-sized
v_gene: TRBV12-3/TRBV12-4
CDR3aa: CASMGRALSYNEQFF
CDR3nt: TGTGCCAGCATGGGGCGGGCCCTCTCCTACAATGAGCAGTTCTTC

j_gene: TRBJ2-5
d_gene: -
abundance: -
v_gene: TRBV2
CDR3aa: CASKNQGETQYF
CDR3nt: TGTGCCAGCAAAAACCAGGGTGAGACCCAGTACTTC

j_gene: TRBJ2-1
d_gene: TRBD1
abundance: -
v_gene: TRBV6-4
CDR3aa: CASGGSGTADEQFF
CDR3nt: TGTGCCAGCGGTGGATCCGGGACAGCAGATGAGCAGTTCTTC